These T cell receptor beta chains were read from a single sample in a study of human T cells and chemical hapten exposure. TCRdb recomputed calls from the RACE reads with MiXCR, one row per CDR3 protein. This sample has 180,000 or so distinct CDR3 sequences; 20% to 25% occur once, and the top ten carry about 6.7%. The sample consisted of whole blood, taken in connection with sensitization to the hapten diphenylcyclopropenone (DPC). The receptor set was obtained from a woman between 50 and 59 years old with alopecia areata. Some clones in this sample may be carry-over from other donors' samples. CDR3s include the opening cysteine and the closing phenylalanine or tryptophan. A D gene is named only where the DNA matches it firmly. The size field is filled for only some rows; it gives once, few, many or a size class.

cdr3_aa | cdr3_nt | j_call | v_call | clone_size | d_call
CASLGREGVDEQFF | TGTGCCAGCCTTGGGAGAGAAGGAGTCGATGAGCAGTTCTTC | TRBJ2-1 | TRBV2 | few | .
CASSLGSEKLFF | TGTGCCAGCAGCCTGGGGAGTGAAAAACTGTTTTTT | TRBJ1-4 | TRBV7-9 | . | .
CASSEFVSPPGELFF | TGTGCCAGCAGTGAATTTGTCAGTCCCCCCGGGGAGCTGTTTTTT | TRBJ2-2 | TRBV25-1 | . | .
CSASVASGTYNEQFF | TGCAGTGCTAGTGTGGCTAGCGGGACCTACAATGAGCAGTTCTTC | TRBJ2-1 | TRBV20-1 | few | TRBD2
CASSLWTSGSQNYNEQFF | TGCGCCAGCAGCTTATGGACTAGCGGGAGCCAAAACTACAATGAGCAGTTCTTC | TRBJ2-1 | TRBV5-1 | . | TRBD2
CASRWTSGGYNEQFF | TGTGCCAGCCGATGGACTAGCGGGGGATACAATGAGCAGTTCTTC | TRBJ2-1 | TRBV5-8 | . | TRBD2
CASSSRVSYEQYF | TGTGCCAGCAGCTCCAGGGTATCCTACGAGCAGTACTTC | TRBJ2-7 | TRBV11-1 | once | .
CASSLRGGVIEAFF | TGTGCCAGCAGTTTAAGGGGGGGGGTAATTGAAGCTTTCTTT | TRBJ1-1 | TRBV27 | few | .
CSASTLSGTDTQYF | TGCAGTGCTAGCACCCTTAGTGGGACAGATACGCAGTATTTT | TRBJ2-3 | TRBV20-1 | . | .
CASRSSGGGETQYF | TGTGCCAGCAGAAGTTCAGGGGGAGGGGAGACCCAGTACTTC | TRBJ2-5 | TRBV6-5 | few | .
CAISEGRESDTQYF | TGTGCCATCAGTGAGGGGCGGGAGTCAGATACGCAGTATTTT | TRBJ2-3 | TRBV10-3 | few | TRBD2
CASSTGPTSGANVLTF | TGTGCCAGCAGCACGGGACCTACCTCTGGGGCCAACGTCCTGACTTTC | TRBJ2-6 | TRBV11-2 | . | .
CSVHGTGGSNYGYTF | TGCAGCGTTCATGGGACAGGGGGAAGTAACTATGGCTACACCTTC | TRBJ1-2 | TRBV29-1 | . | TRBD1
CASSDVSNTGELFF | TGTGCCAGCAGTGACGTCTCTAACACCGGGGAGCTGTTTTTT | TRBJ2-2 | TRBV2 | many | .
CASSLDGRAGELFF | TGTGCCAGCAGCTTAGATGGCAGAGCCGGGGAGCTGTTTTTT | TRBJ2-2 | TRBV7-9 | . | .
CASSFRGGANTEAFF | TGTGCCAGCAGTTTTCGGGGGGGAGCGAACACTGAAGCTTTCTTT | TRBJ1-1 | TRBV12-3/TRBV12-4 | few | .
CASTQYQGNYGYTF | TGTGCCAGCACCCAATACCAGGGTAACTATGGCTACACCTTC | TRBJ1-2 | TRBV28 | . | .
CASSPLPSGANVLTF | TGTGCCAGCAGTCCCCTCCCTTCTGGGGCCAACGTCCTGACTTTC | TRBJ2-6 | TRBV2 | . | .
CASSPARGRNEKLFF | TGTGCCAGCAGCCCCGCCCGGGGGCGTAATGAAAAACTGTTTTTT | TRBJ1-4 | TRBV6-5 | . | .
CAWSGTSGANVLTF | TGTGCCTGGAGTGGCACCTCTGGGGCCAACGTCCTGACTTTC | TRBJ2-6 | TRBV30 | . | .
CASSEGPNEQFF | TGTGCCAGCAGTGAGGGCCCCAATGAGCAGTTCTTC | TRBJ2-1 | TRBV2 | once | .
CSALRGTGGLYEQYF | TGCAGCGCCCTGCGGGGGACAGGGGGCCTCTACGAGCAGTACTTC | TRBJ2-7 | TRBV29-1 | once | TRBD1
CASTPQTSGPYEQYF | TGTGCTAGCACCCCACAGACTAGCGGCCCCTACGAGCAGTACTTC | TRBJ2-7 | TRBV12-3/TRBV12-4 | . | TRBD2
CSVPAGDRHEQYF | TGCAGCGTCCCAGCGGGAGATCGCCACGAGCAGTACTTC | TRBJ2-7 | TRBV29-1 | . | TRBD2
CSAMGVQGKTEAFF | TGCAGTGCTATGGGGGTACAGGGGAAGACTGAAGCTTTCTTT | TRBJ1-1 | TRBV20-1 | . | TRBD1
CASSLPSGGLPFSTDTQYF | TGTGCCAGCAGTTTGCCTAGCGGGGGCCTCCCTTTTAGCACAGATACGCAGTATTTT | TRBJ2-3 | TRBV28 | . | TRBD2
CSARGEGGYSYEQYF | TGCAGTGCTAGAGGAGAAGGAGGGTACTCCTACGAGCAGTACTTC | TRBJ2-7 | TRBV20-1 | . | .
CASSLGLAGAAGELFF | TGTGCCAGCAGTTTGGGACTAGCGGGAGCCGCCGGGGAGCTGTTTTTT | TRBJ2-2 | TRBV27 | . | TRBD2
CASSISGWSEQFF | TGTGCCAGTAGTATAAGTGGGTGGTCTGAGCAGTTCTTC | TRBJ2-1 | TRBV19 | few | .
CASSSGTGIYEQYF | TGTGCCAGCAGTTCCGGGACAGGGATCTACGAGCAGTACTTC | TRBJ2-7 | TRBV2 | . | TRBD1
CASSLGQGAYNEQFF | TGCGCCAGCAGCTTGGGACAGGGAGCCTACAATGAGCAGTTCTTC | TRBJ2-1 | TRBV5-1 | few | TRBD1
CASRPGLLRTSGDNEQFF | TGTGCCAGCAGACCGGGCCTTCTGAGGACTAGCGGCGATAATGAGCAGTTCTTC | TRBJ2-1 | TRBV11-2 | . | TRBD2
CASQNYGYTF | TGTGCCAGCCAAAACTATGGCTACACCTTC | TRBJ1-2 | TRBV2 | few | .
CATWIPGKEGYTF | TGCGCCACCTGGATCCCAGGGAAGGAAGGCTACACCTTC | TRBJ1-2 | TRBV10-2 | . | .
CASSQVPGGFGGYTF | TGCGCCAGCAGCCAAGTGCCAGGGGGCTTTGGTGGCTACACCTTC | TRBJ1-2 | TRBV4-1 | once | TRBD1
CASSQSRGGEQYF | TGTGCCAGCAGCCAATCCAGGGGAGGCGAGCAGTACTTC | TRBJ2-7 | TRBV3-1 | . | .
CAISEGYQETQYF | TGTGCCATCAGTGAAGGCTACCAAGAGACCCAGTACTTC | TRBJ2-5 | TRBV10-3 | . | .
CATSSGGYLNTEAFF | TGTGCCACCAGCAGCGGGGGGTACTTGAACACTGAAGCTTTCTTT | TRBJ1-1 | TRBV15 | . | .
CASSQDRGNEQYF | TGCGCCAGCAGCCAAGATAGAGGGAACGAGCAGTACTTC | TRBJ2-7 | TRBV4-1 | few | .
CASSLRTGDRSGANVLTF | TGTGCCAGCAGCTTAAGGACAGGGGACCGCTCTGGGGCCAACGTCCTGACTTTC | TRBJ2-6 | TRBV7-9 | . | TRBD1
CASSLEVLAGAGTGELFF | TGTGCCAGCAGCTTAGAGGTACTAGCGGGAGCCGGCACCGGGGAGCTGTTTTTT | TRBJ2-2 | TRBV7-9 | . | TRBD2
CASSPPPKGTSNTGELFF | TGTGCCAGCAGTCCCCCCCCCAAGGGGACATCGAACACCGGGGAGCTGTTTTTT | TRBJ2-2 | TRBV28 | few | .
CASSPIAGEDTGELFF | TGCGCCAGCAGTCCCATAGCGGGAGAAGACACCGGGGAGCTGTTTTTT | TRBJ2-2 | TRBV10-2 | few | TRBD2